A selection of T cell receptor beta chains follows, all from one sample in a study of CD8 T cells in ankylosing spondylitis. MiXCR, run by TCRdb on the 5' RACE reads, gives a single entry per CDR3 protein. Of around 770,000 distinct CDR3 sequences listed, roughly 20% are singletons. Sequenced: blood, either unsorted or a sorted T cell fraction (not recorded which). The receptors derive from a male donor with ankylosing spondylitis. Both conserved end residues are part of each CDR3. Each record gives: J gene, clone size, V gene, D gene, CDR3 protein, CDR3 DNA. The D gene is left open where the match is weak. Only some rows state a clone size, as once, few, many or a class for expanded clones.

>TRBJ2-7|many|TRBV18|.
CASSPGRYEQYF
TGTGCCAGCTCACCCGGGAGATACGAGCAGTACTTC
>TRBJ2-5|once|TRBV4-2|TRBD1
CASSLMRDRAEETQYF
TGTGCCAGCAGCCTCATGAGGGACAGGGCCGAAGAGACCCAGTACTTC
>TRBJ1-2|few|TRBV12-3/TRBV12-4|TRBD1
CASSPRDSPLSGYTF
TGTGCCAGCAGTCCCAGGGACAGCCCCCTTTCGGGCTACACCTTC
>TRBJ1-5|few|TRBV7-8|.
CASSLGLGVQPQHF
TGTGCCAGCAGCCTGGGCCTTGGGGTTCAGCCCCAGCATTTT
>TRBJ2-3|.|TRBV28|TRBD2
CASARGGASGITDTQYF
TGTGCCAGCGCACGGGGGGGCGCTAGCGGAATCACAGATACGCAGTATTTT
>TRBJ2-7|few|TRBV19|.
CASSPTGRSSYEQYF
TGTGCCAGTAGCCCAACGGGACGCAGTTCCTACGAGCAGTACTTC
>TRBJ2-7|.|TRBV12-3/TRBV12-4|.
CASSVPGTISYEQYF
TGTGCCAGCAGTGTCCCCGGGACGATTTCCTACGAGCAGTACTTC
>TRBJ2-7|.|TRBV4-3|.
CASSQIRDHYEQYF
TGCGCCAGCAGCCAGATCCGGGACCACTACGAGCAGTACTTC
>TRBJ1-2|.|TRBV28|.
CASASPGVKGGYTF
TGTGCCTCTGCCTCCCCGGGAGTTAAGGGTGGCTACACCTTC
>TRBJ2-7|.|TRBV30|.
CAWRGPYEQYF
TGTGCCTGGAGGGGGCCGTACGAGCAGTACTTC
>TRBJ2-1|.|TRBV27|.
CASSLLGSSDEQFF
TGTGCCAGCAGTTTATTGGGAAGTAGTGATGAGCAGTTCTTC
>TRBJ1-3|many|TRBV7-9|.
CASSLAGASTDTIYF
TGTGCCAGCAGCTTAGCCGGAGCGTCGACGGACACCATATATTTT
>TRBJ2-7|.|TRBV6-1|TRBD2
CAVGARGGVEQYF
TGTGCCGTCGGAGCGCGGGGAGGGGTCGAGCAGTATTTC
>TRBJ2-6|.|TRBV7-6|.
CASSSDPNSGANVLTF
TGTGCCAGCAGCTCCGACCCTAACTCTGGGGCCAACGTCCTGACTTTC
>TRBJ2-3|few|TRBV12-3/TRBV12-4|TRBD2
CASSFRAGPPDTQYF
TGTGCCAGCAGTTTTAGAGCGGGGCCCCCAGATACGCAGTATTTT
>TRBJ2-5|.|TRBV30|TRBD2
CAWTSGRAWETQYF
TGTGCCTGGACTAGCGGGAGGGCCTGGGAGACCCAGTACTTC
>TRBJ2-5|many|TRBV12-3/TRBV12-4|.
CASSLKPETQYF
TGTGCCAGCAGTTTAAAGCCAGAGACCCAGTACTTC
>TRBJ2-7|.|TRBV20-1|.
CSARDLGATYEQYF
TGCAGTGCTAGAGATTTGGGGGCAACCTACGAGCAGTACTTC
>TRBJ2-5|many|TRBV5-1|.
CASSGGGETQYF
TGCGCCAGCAGTGGGGGCGGTGAGACCCAGTACTTC
>TRBJ2-7|few|TRBV3-1|TRBD2
CASSQDPAGHHRQQYF
TGTGCCAGCAGCCAAGATCCAGCGGGGCACCACCGGCAGCAGTACTTC
>TRBJ2-3|few|TRBV6-1|TRBD2
CASRLAGGADTQYF
TGTGCCAGCAGACTAGCGGGGGGCGCAGATACGCAGTATTTT
>TRBJ2-5|.|TRBV4-1|TRBD2
CASSQGFLGTKETQYF
TGCGCCAGCAGCCAAGGGTTTTTAGGGACTAAAGAGACCCAGTACTTC
>TRBJ1-1|few|TRBV5-5|.
CASSLQDQNTEAFF
TGTGCCAGCAGCTTGCAGGACCAGAACACTGAAGCTTTCTTT
>TRBJ2-7|many|TRBV4-1|TRBD1
CASSQDGTGFISSYEQYF
TGCGCCAGCAGCCAAGACGGGACAGGATTCATTTCTTCCTACGAGCAGTACTTC
>TRBJ2-1|.|TRBV10-2|.
CASSSHNNEQFF
TGCGCCAGCAGTTCCCATAACAATGAGCAGTTCTTC
>TRBJ1-4|many|TRBV12-3/TRBV12-4|TRBD1
CASKSGTANEKLFF
TGTGCCAGCAAATCCGGGACAGCTAATGAAAAACTGTTTTTT